This T cell receptor (beta chain) was identified during a study of shared clonotypes between healthy human individuals. Study observations and caveats: Sorted-subset samples were not fully sequenced, rarefaction indicated. Naive subsets generally had larger estimated richness than memory subsets.

Turning to this clone: The antigen remains undetermined.

CDR1 is MDHEN and CDR2 is SYDVKM in the germline V gene. The J segment lost 4 bases and the V segment lost 1 base, leaving 10 bases of the junction unmatched. The CDR3 is 16 amino acids. Naive-designated CD8 cells lacked CD45RO, were positively enriched for CCR7, and omitted terminally differentiated effector memory CD45RA+ cells. Donors included only healthy HIV-negative adults lacking recent acute infections or vaccinations. Libraries were prepared by immunoSEQ multiplex PCR; TCRdb keeps only in-frame clonotypes and omits some of them. This repertoire shows 2 million to 2.5 million clones, less than 95% found once; its top ten account for 0.85% to 1.2%.

This chain links TRBV28 with TRBJ2-7; the match to TRBD1 covers 7 bases. This sequence was found in a man aged 18 to 35 in good health. Source material: naive CD8+ T cells sorted from blood. The CDR3, as DNA: TGTGCCAGCAGTTTATCCCCGGGACAGACTTTATACGAGCAGTACTTC. It translates to CASSLSPGQTLYEQYF.